These 6 T cell receptor beta chains were all obtained from the same sample, sequenced in a study of identifying expanded T cells in peripheral blood. Measured with immunoSEQ multiplex PCR; TCRdb has only the in-frame clones, and not every one. The data contain approximately 110,000 clones, around 88% of them singletons. Sample: blood. The origin of the receptors is a person aged 18 to 70 in good health.

This chain links TRBV4-3 with TRBJ2-1; D is perhaps TRBD2 (5 bases). V lost 4 bases to trimming and J lost 3 bases, with 7 bases between them. This CDR3 has 13 residues. The V gene's germline CDR1 is LGHNA and CDR2 YSLEER. The CDR3 sequence is CASSREGYNEQFF. In DNA form, the CDR3 reads TGCGCCAGCAGCCGAGAGGGCTACAATGAGCAGTTCTTC.

V usage is TRBV25-1 and J usage is TRBJ2-5; 7 bases are shared with TRBD1. CDR3 length equals 16 residues. Trimming at V came to 1 base and at J to 4 bases, leaving 9 bases not matched to a gene. CDR1 and CDR2 (germline): MGHDK, SYGVNS. The chain's CDR3 is CASSESPGTDGETQYF. The DNA for the CDR3 is TGTGCCAGCAGTGAATCCCCCGGGACAGACGGAGAGACCCAGTACTTC.

The chain employs TRBV4-1 and TRBJ1-4; unclear D gene. The CDR3 is 15 amino acids. Germline V gene sequence: CDR1 MGHRA, CDR2 YSYEKL. Trimming left V 4 bases short and J 3 bases short, with 12 bases between. The CDR3 DNA sequence: TGCGCCAGCAGCCCCCGGGCTACAGCTAATGAAAAACTGTTTTTT. Translated: CASSPRATANEKLFF.

This clone was observed once. The rearrangement uses TRBV7-2 and TRBJ2-7; D not certain. This CDR3 is built from 14 residues. Germline CDR1 reads SGHTA; CDR2 reads FQGNSA. V lost 5 bases, J lost 2 bases, and 13 bases lay in between. The CDR3: CASSRMGLAYEQYF. The CDR3 DNA reads TGTGCCAGCAGCCGTATGGGCCTGGCCTACGAGCAGTACTTC.

This clone came up once. The chain combines TRBV5-6 with TRBJ1-4, with D unclear. The CDR3 contains 17 residues. V was pared by 3 bases and J by 5 bases, with 20 bases between. Germline loops: CDR1 SGHDT, CDR2 YYEEEE. CDR3 in DNA: TGTGCCAGCAGCTCCGGGGATGGGTTTGTAGAGAATGAAAAACTGTTTTTT. The encoded protein is CASSSGDGFVENEKLFF.

The chain combines TRBV5-1 with TRBJ2-2, with D perhaps matching TRBD2 (6 bases). This CDR3 region has 16 residues. The germline CDR1 and CDR2 sequences are SGHRS and YFSETQ. Between the trimmed V and J ends, which lost 5 bases and 2 bases, there was a span of 16 bases. The CDR3 nucleotides are TGCGCCAGCAGTAGTGCTGGGGGGTCTAACACCGGGGAGCTGTTTTTT. It encodes CASSSAGGSNTGELFF.